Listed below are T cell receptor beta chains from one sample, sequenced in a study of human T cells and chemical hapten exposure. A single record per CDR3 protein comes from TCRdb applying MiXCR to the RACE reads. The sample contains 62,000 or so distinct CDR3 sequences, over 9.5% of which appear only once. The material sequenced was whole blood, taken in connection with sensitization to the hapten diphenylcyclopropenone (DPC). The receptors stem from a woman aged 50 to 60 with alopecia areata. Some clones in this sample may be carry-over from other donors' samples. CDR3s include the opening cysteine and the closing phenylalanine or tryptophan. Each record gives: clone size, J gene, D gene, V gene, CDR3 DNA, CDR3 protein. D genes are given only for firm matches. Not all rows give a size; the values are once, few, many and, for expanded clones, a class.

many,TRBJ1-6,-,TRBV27,TGTGCCAGCAGTATCTCAGAGACAGGATATAATTCACCCCTCCACTTT,CASSISETGYNSPLHF
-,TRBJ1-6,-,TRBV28,TGTGCCATCCGGAGCTCCTATAATTCACCCCTCCACTTT,CAIRSSYNSPLHF
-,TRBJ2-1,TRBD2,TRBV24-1,TGTGCCACCAGTGATAGCGGGGGGGCAGTTAATGAGCAGTTCTTC,CATSDSGGAVNEQFF
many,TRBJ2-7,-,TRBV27,TGTGCCAGCAGTTTAAATACGGGGGCGCGTCGGGAGCAGTACTTC,CASSLNTGARREQYF
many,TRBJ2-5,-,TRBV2,TGTGCCAGCACCTGGTGGGGGCAGGAGACCCAAGAGACCCAGTACTTC,CASTWWGQETQETQYF
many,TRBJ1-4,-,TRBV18,TGTGCCAGCTCACCAATACAGGGATCCTCCCGGAATGAAAAACTGTTTTTT,CASSPIQGSSRNEKLFF
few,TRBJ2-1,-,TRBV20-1,TGCAGTGCTAGAGTCTCAGCGGTGAGCTCCTACAATGAGCAGTTCTTC,CSARVSAVSSYNEQFF
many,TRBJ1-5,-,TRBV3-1,TGTGCCAGCAGCGATACAGAAGGGCGTCCCCAGCATTTT,CASSDTEGRPQHF
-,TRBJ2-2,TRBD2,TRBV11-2,TGTGCCAGCAGCATCGGACTAGCGGGAGGGCAGGACACCGGGGAGCTGTTTTTT,CASSIGLAGGQDTGELFF
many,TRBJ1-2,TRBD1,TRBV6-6,TGTGCCAGCAGTGGACCCGGGACAGGGGTTACCTATGGCTACACCTTC,CASSGPGTGVTYGYTF
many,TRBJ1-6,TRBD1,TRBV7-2,TGTGCCAGCAGCTTAGGGACAGGGGGTGGCTCACCCCTCCACTTT,CASSLGTGGGSPLHF
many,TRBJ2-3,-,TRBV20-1,TGCAGTGCTAGAAAGGAAGCTAGCACAGATACGCAGTATTTT,CSARKEASTDTQYF
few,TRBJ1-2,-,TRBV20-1,TGCAGTGCTAGGATGACAGGCAGAACTAACTATGGCTACACCTTC,CSARMTGRTNYGYTF
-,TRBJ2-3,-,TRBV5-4,TGTGCCAGCAGCTTGGGGGGACGGGTTAGCACAGATACGCAGTATTTT,CASSLGGRVSTDTQYF
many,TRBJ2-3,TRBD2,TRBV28,TGTGCCAGCAGTTTTCGGGGGGGACCGGACGATACGCAGTATTTT,CASSFRGGPDDTQYF
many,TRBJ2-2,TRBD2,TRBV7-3,TGTGCCAGCAGCTCAATGCCTAGCGGGAGCACCGGGGAGCTGTTTTTT,CASSSMPSGSTGELFF
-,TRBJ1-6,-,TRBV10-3,TGTGCCATCAGTGAAAACGCACAGGGTTCACCCCTCCACTTT,CAISENAQGSPLHF
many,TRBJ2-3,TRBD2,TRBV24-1,TGTGCCACCAGCCGGGGGGGGGCGTCTGGAGATACGCAGTATTTT,CATSRGGASGDTQYF
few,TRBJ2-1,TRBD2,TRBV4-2,TGTGCCAGCAGCCAAACCACCGGGACTAGCCCAACGGATGAGCAGTTCTTC,CASSQTTGTSPTDEQFF
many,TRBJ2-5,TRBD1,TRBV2,TGTGCCAGCAGTTTCGACAGGGCTCAGGAGACCCAGTACTTC,CASSFDRAQETQYF
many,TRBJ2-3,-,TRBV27,TGTGCCAGTATCGGGACCCAACGACATACGCAGTATTTT,CASIGTQRHTQYF
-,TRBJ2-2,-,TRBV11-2,TGTGCCAGCAGCTTAGATGGCGGGCCCGGGGAGCTGTTTTTT,CASSLDGGPGELFF
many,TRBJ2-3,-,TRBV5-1,TGCGCCAGCAGCTTGTCGGGCAGGCCTAGCACAGATACGCAGTATTTT,CASSLSGRPSTDTQYF
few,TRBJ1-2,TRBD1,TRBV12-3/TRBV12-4,TGTGCCAGCAGTTTAGCACAGGGGTATGGCTACACCTTC,CASSLAQGYGYTF
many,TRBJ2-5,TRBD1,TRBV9,TGTGCCAGCAGCGTAGCTACAGGGGAAGAGACCCAGTACTTC,CASSVATGEETQYF
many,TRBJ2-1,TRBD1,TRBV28,TGTGCCAGCACTTCCTCGGGACAGCCTAACTCCTACAATGAGCAGTTCTTC,CASTSSGQPNSYNEQFF
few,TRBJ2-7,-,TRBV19,TGTGCCAGTAGTATTGGTCGGAGGTCCTACGAGCAGTACTTC,CASSIGRRSYEQYF
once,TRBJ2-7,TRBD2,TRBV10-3,TGTGCCATCAGACTAGCGGGGGGCCGCGCCGAGCAGTACTTC,CAIRLAGGRAEQYF
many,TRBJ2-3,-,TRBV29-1,TGCAGCGTTGAAGACCCGGGGGATACGCAGTATTTT,CSVEDPGDTQYF
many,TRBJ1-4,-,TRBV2,TGTGCCAGCCAGACCCCTCCAACTAATGAAAAACTGTTTTTT,CASQTPPTNEKLFF
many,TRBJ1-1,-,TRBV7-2,TGTGCCAGCATCGTGGCACCGGGGACTTTGAACACTGAAGCTTTCTTT,CASIVAPGTLNTEAFF
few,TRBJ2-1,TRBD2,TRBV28,TGTGCCAGCAGCCTGGGACTAGCGGGAGTAGTGAATGAGCAGTTCTTC,CASSLGLAGVVNEQFF
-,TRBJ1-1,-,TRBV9,TGTGCCAGCAGCCGTACATGGATGAACACTGAAGCTTTCTTT,CASSRTWMNTEAFF
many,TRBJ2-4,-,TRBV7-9,TGTGCCAGCAGCTTAGCCTCCCTAGCCAAAAACATTCAGTACTTC,CASSLASLAKNIQYF
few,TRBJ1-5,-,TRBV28,TGTGCCAGCAGTCCCTGGGCGGTAAATAGCAATCAGCCCCAGCATTTT,CASSPWAVNSNQPQHF
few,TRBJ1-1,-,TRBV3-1,TGTGCCAGCAGCCAAGTAGAGACTACGGGAGCTTTCTTT,CASSQVETTGAFF
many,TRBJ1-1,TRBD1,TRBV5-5,TGTGCCAGCAGCTTCTCATGGGAGGGACAGCGTGAAGCTTTCTTT,CASSFSWEGQREAFF
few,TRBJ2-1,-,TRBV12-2,TGTGCAAGTCGCTTATTTGGGTTGGCGAGCGGGATTGTACATGAGCAGTTCTTC,CASRLFGLASGIVHEQFF
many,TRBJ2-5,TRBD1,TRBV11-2,TGTGCCAGCAGCTTAGTATTGACAGGGCAAGAGACCCAGTACTTC,CASSLVLTGQETQYF
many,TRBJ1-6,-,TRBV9,TGTGCCAGCAGCGTAGAAGATCCGAGCTCCTATAATTCACCCCTCCACTTT,CASSVEDPSSYNSPLHF
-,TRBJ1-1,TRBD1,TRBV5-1,TGCGCCAGCAGCTGGGACAGAATGAACACTGAAGCTTTCTTT,CASSWDRMNTEAFF
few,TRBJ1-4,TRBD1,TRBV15,TGTGCCACCAGCGTCCACCGGGACAGGGGTGCAACTAATGAAAAACTGTTTTTT,CATSVHRDRGATNEKLFF
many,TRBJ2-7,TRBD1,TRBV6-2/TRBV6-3,TGTGCCAGCACGGACAGGGTCTACGAGCAGTACTTC,CASTDRVYEQYF
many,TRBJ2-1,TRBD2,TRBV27,TGTGCCAGCAGTCCCTGGGCTAGCGGGAGAACCAATGAGCAGTTCTTC,CASSPWASGRTNEQFF
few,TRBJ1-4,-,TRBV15,TGTGCCACCAGCAGAGATCGCATTAATGAAAAACTGTTTTTT,CATSRDRINEKLFF
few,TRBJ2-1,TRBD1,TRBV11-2,TGTGCCAGCAGCTTACTTGGACAGGGGGCAAGTAATGAGCAGTTCTTC,CASSLLGQGASNEQFF
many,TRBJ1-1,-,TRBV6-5,TGTGCCAGCAACGGGCTTGGGGGCACTGAAGCTTTCTTT,CASNGLGGTEAFF
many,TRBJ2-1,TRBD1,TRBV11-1,TGTGCCAGCAGCTTATGGGACAGGGGGCGAAATGAGCAGTTCTTC,CASSLWDRGRNEQFF
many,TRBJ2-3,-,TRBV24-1,TGTGCCACCAGTGATTTTCCCGCGGCGGGCAGGGCGGGAGATACGCAGTATTTT,CATSDFPAAGRAGDTQYF
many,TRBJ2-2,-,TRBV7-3,TGTGCCAGCAGCGTAAACAACGCCGGGACCGGGGAGCTGTTTTTT,CASSVNNAGTGELFF
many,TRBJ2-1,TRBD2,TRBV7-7,TGTGCCAGCAGCCCGGGACTAGCGAAACACAATGAGCAGTTCTTC,CASSPGLAKHNEQFF
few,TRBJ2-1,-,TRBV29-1,TGCAGCGTGATCCCTTGGGCTAGCGCCTACAATGAGCAGTTCTTC,CSVIPWASAYNEQFF
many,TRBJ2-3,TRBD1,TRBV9,TGTGCCAGCAGCCTTGATGACAGGGGTGGCACAGATACGCAGTATTTT,CASSLDDRGGTDTQYF
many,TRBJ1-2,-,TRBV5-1,TGCGCCAGCAGCTTGACAACTAACTATGGCTACACCTTC,CASSLTTNYGYTF
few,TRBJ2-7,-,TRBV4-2,TGTGCCAGCAGCCAAGATTGGAGGGACGAGCAGTACTTC,CASSQDWRDEQYF
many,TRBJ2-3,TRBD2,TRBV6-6,TGTGCCAGCAGTTACGGTGCTAGCGGGAGGGGTGATACGCAGTATTTT,CASSYGASGRGDTQYF
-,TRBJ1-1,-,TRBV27,TGTGCCAGCAGTTTACAACGGTCTATGAACACTGAAGCTTTCTTT,CASSLQRSMNTEAFF
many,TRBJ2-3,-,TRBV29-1,TGCAGCGTTAAAATGGGGGATACGCAGTATTTT,CSVKMGDTQYF